This TCR beta chain was obtained from a study of CD8 T cells in ankylosing spondylitis. This CDR3 has 16 amino acids. V was trimmed by 4 bases and J by 0 bases, leaving 13 bases between them. Germline V gene lookup returns CDR1 SGHKS and CDR2 YYEKEE (reference sequence). The study, taken as a whole, reports: Disease-linked clones bore a CD8+ phenotype and were relatively rare in peripheral blood. A TCR beta motif of fewer than ten highly homologous variants seemed to mark ankylosing spondylitis blood.

Only a few counts were recorded for this clonotype. Its antigen is still unknown. In making TCR beta libraries, quantitative 5'-RACE with molecular barcodes was used. MiXCR was run by TCRdb on the 5' RACE reads, yielding one entry per CDR3 protein. The repertoire consists of about 140,000 distinct CDR3 sequences, with 7.5% to 9.5% occurring once and the leading ten covering under 7.5%. Sequencing was done on a sample of synovial fluid, either unsorted or a sorted T cell fraction (not recorded which). The chain has TRBV5-5 and TRBJ1-4, with D perhaps matching TRBD1 (5 bases). This sequence originates from a male donor with ankylosing spondylitis. CDR3 in DNA: TGTGCCAGCAGCCTGGGACTGACGCCAACTAATGAAAAACTGTTTTTT. Protein: CASSLGLTPTNEKLFF.